These 11 T cell receptor beta chains originate from one sample sequenced in a study of identical twins. MiXCR, applied by TCRdb to the 5' RACE reads, yields one record per CDR3 protein. The table records around 670,000 distinct CDR3 sequences, roughly 6% of them present only once. Sequenced input: naive T cells sorted from blood. The source of these receptors is a man younger than 35 in good health.

This clonotype was counted many times. J is TRBJ2-1 and V is TRBV20-1, with a possible D match to TRBD2 (5 bases). Trimming shortened V by 6 bases and J by 2 bases, and 14 bases separated the two germline ends. The CDR3 totals 14 residues. In germline, CDR1 is DFQATT, CDR2 SNEGSKA (reference sequence). CDR3 bases: TGCAGTGCCACCGACTTGACTACCTACAATGAGCAGTTCTTC. It specifies CSATDLTTYNEQFF.

This clonotype has a count of ten or more. The V call is TRBV7-8, the J call TRBJ1-6, with D perhaps TRBD1 (5 bases). The CDR3 runs to 17 residues. Germline V gene lookup returns CDR1 SGHVS and CDR2 FQNEAQ. V gave up 2 bases and J gave up 0 bases, with 11 bases separating them. The CDR3 region has the DNA TGTGCCAGCAGCTTAACAGGCGACAGCTCCTATAATTCACCCCTCCACTTT. Protein sequence: CASSLTGDSSYNSPLHF.

This chain links TRBV7-9 with TRBJ2-3, with D perhaps matching TRBD1 (6 bases). The V end was cut by 11 bases, the J end by 4 bases, with 25 bases between. Germline assignment: CDR1 SEHNR and CDR2 FQNEAQ (reference sequence). This CDR3 has 16 amino acids. The CDR3 DNA reads TGTGCCTGCAACGAGCACCCACAGGGTGAAGCAGATACGCAGTATTTT. Its translation is CACNEHPQGEADTQYF.

The rearrangement links TRBV2 to TRBJ2-3; D not resolved. The CDR3 is 12 residues long. The germline V gene has CDR1 SNHLY and CDR2 FYNNEI. The germline V and J ends were trimmed by 6 bases and 7 bases, with 11 bases remaining between them. CDR3 sequence: CASRFRSYTQYF. In DNA, the CDR3 is TGTGCCAGCAGGTTCAGGAGTTATACGCAGTATTTT.

The rearrangement uses TRBV18 and TRBJ2-1; 9 bases are shared with TRBD1. There are 17 residues in the CDR3. CDR1 and CDR2 from the germline V gene are KGHSH and LQKENI. Trimming at V came to 4 bases and at J to 2 bases, leaving 9 bases not matched to a gene. The chain's CDR3 is CASSQILGTGTYNEQFF. CDR3 nucleotide sequence: TGTGCCAGCTCACAGATCCTCGGGACAGGGACCTACAATGAGCAGTTCTTC.

This clonotype has a count of ten or more. The chain employs TRBV20-1 and TRBJ2-1; TRBD2 matches at 7 bases. Germline-derived CDR1 and CDR2 are DFQATT and SNEGSKA (reference sequence). CDR3 length equals 16 residues. Losses at the gene ends were 3 bases for V and 0 bases for J; bases not matched to a gene: 8. The CDR3 DNA reads as TGCAGTGCTAGTGGGGCTAGCGGTTTCTCCTACAATGAGCAGTTCTTC. Its translation: CSASGASGFSYNEQFF.

This clonotype was seen at least ten times. The chain carries TRBV29-1 and TRBJ2-7, with D uncertain. V was clipped by 0 bases and J by 4 bases, with 4 bases between them. CDR3 length equals 11 residues. Germline V gives CDR1 SQVTM, CDR2 ANQGSEA. CDR3 in amino acids: CSVEDPYEQYF. Written as DNA, the CDR3 is TGCAGCGTTGAAGACCCTTACGAGCAGTACTTC.

V and J are TRBV4-3 and TRBJ2-1; D is ambiguous. CDR3 length: 14 residues. V was trimmed by 0 bases and J by 5 bases, leaving 8 bases between them. Germline V lookup: CDR1 LGHNA, CDR2 YSLEER. The CDR3 loop reads CASSQDLGNNEQFF. The CDR3 region has the DNA TGCGCCAGCAGCCAAGATCTCGGAAACAATGAGCAGTTCTTC.

This clonotype has a count of ten or more. J is TRBJ2-2 and V is TRBV6-1, with D possibly TRBD2 on 6 matching bases. The germline V and J ends were trimmed by 6 bases and 4 bases, with 12 bases remaining between them. The germline V gene has CDR1 MNHNS and CDR2 SASEGT. The CDR3 sequence is 14 residues long. The CDR3 loop is CASSRGRRTGELFF. CDR3 sequence (DNA): TGTGCCAGCAGCCGGGGGAGGCGCACCGGGGAGCTGTTTTTT.

This sequence joins TRBV6-1 and TRBJ2-2; possibly TRBD2 for D (5 bases). The V gene lost 5 bases and the J gene lost 1 base, with 11 bases spanning the gap. The V gene's germline CDR1 is MNHNS and CDR2 SASEGT. The CDR3 is 15 amino acids. CDR3 sequence: CASSPDWLNTGELFF. The DNA for the CDR3 is TGTGCCAGCAGTCCGGACTGGCTGAACACCGGGGAGCTGTTTTTT.

This clonotype was recorded many times. V gene TRBV5-1 combines with J gene TRBJ2-1; TRBD2 matches at 7 bases. In germline, CDR1 is SGHRS, CDR2 YFSETQ. This CDR3 spans 15 amino acids. V lost 4 bases to trimming and J lost 1 base; unmatched junction nucleotides: 5. CDR3 region: CASSPSGLSYNEQFF. For the CDR3, the DNA is TGCGCCAGCAGCCCTAGCGGACTATCCTACAATGAGCAGTTCTTC.